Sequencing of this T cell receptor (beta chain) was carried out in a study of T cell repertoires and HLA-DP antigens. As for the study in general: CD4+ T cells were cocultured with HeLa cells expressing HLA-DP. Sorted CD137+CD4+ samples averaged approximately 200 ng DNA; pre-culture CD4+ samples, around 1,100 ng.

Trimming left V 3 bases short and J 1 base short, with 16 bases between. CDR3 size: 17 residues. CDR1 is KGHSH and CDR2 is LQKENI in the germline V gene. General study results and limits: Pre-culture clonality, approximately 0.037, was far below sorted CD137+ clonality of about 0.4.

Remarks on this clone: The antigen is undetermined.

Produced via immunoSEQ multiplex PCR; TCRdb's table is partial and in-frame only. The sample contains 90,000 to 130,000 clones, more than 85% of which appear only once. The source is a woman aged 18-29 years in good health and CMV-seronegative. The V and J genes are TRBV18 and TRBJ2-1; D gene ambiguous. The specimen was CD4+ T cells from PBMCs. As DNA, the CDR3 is TGTGCCAGCTCACCCCTTGCGATAACTACTTCCTACAATGAGCAGTTCTTC. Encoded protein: CASSPLAITTSYNEQFF.